What follows describes a single TCR beta chain. Any gene name here is a mouse gene name. The read finishes 1 residue shy of the CDR3 end, and the germline J gene is used to complete it. The data originate from a study of tissue T cells after allogeneic stem cell transplantation. The trim removed 6 bases at V and 0 bases at J, leaving 3 bases unmatched. The CDR3 is made up of 14 amino acids. The V gene's germline CDR1 is FNHDT and CDR2 SITEND (reference sequence). Libraries were prepared by immunoSEQ multiplex PCR; TCRdb keeps only in-frame clonotypes and omits some of them. The repertoire consists of roughly 51,000 clones, with about three quarters occurring once and the leading ten covering 0.55%.

The V gene is TRBV19, the J gene TRBJ1-1, with 9 bases fitting TRBD1. This clonotype was sampled from a pool of C57BL/6 mice in good health. Sequencing input: sorted cells pooled from one or two spleens. Incomplete CDR3 DNA: TGTGCCAGCACCAGGGACAGGGCAAACACAGAAGTCTTC. Translated: CASTRDRANTEVF. The CDR3 as a whole reads CASTRDRANTEVFF.